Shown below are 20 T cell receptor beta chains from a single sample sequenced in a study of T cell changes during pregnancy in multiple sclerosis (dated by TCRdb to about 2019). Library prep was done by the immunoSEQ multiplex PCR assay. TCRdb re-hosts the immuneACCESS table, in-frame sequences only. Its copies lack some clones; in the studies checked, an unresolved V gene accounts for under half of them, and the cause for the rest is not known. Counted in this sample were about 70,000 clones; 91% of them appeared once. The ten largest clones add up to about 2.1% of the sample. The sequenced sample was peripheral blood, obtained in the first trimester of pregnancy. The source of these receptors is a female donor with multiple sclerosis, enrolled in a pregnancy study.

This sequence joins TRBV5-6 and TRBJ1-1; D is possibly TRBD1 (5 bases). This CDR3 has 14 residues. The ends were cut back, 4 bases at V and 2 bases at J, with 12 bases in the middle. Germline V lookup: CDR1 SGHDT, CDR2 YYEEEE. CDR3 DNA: TGTGCCAGCAGCCCCGGAAGGACAAACACTGAAGCTTTCTTT. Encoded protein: CASSPGRTNTEAFF.

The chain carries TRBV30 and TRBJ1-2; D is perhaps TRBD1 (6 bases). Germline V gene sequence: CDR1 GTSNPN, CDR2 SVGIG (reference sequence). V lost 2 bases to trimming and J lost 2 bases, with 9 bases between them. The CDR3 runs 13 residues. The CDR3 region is CAWSRGGNYGYTF. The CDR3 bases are TGTGCCTGGAGTAGGGGGGGAAACTATGGCTACACCTTC.

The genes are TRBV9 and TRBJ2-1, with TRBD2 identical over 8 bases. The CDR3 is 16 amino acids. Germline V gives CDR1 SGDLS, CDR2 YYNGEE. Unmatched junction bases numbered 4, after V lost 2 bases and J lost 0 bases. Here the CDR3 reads CASSVREAPSYNEQFF. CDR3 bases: TGTGCCAGCAGCGTGCGGGAGGCCCCCTCCTACAATGAGCAGTTCTTC.

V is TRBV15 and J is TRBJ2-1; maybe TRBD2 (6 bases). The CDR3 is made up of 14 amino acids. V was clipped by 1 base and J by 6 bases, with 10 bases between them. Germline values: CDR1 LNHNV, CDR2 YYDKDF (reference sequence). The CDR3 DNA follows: TGTGCCACCAGCAGAGTTGGGGGAGGCAATGAGCAGTTCTTC. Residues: CATSRVGGGNEQFF. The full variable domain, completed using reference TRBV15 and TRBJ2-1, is DAMVIQNPRYQVTQFGKPVTLSCSQTLNHNVMYWYQQKSSQAPKLLFHYYDKDFNNEADTPDNFQSRRPNTSFCFLDIRSPGLGDTAMYLCATSRVGGGNEQFFGPGTRLTVL.

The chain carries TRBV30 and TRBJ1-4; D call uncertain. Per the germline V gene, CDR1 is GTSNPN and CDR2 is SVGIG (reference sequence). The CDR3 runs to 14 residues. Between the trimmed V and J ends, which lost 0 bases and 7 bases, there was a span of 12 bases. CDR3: CAWSVRNMREKLFF. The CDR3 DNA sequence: TGTGCCTGGAGTGTACGAAATATGCGTGAAAAACTGTTTTTT. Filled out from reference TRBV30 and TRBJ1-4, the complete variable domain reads SQTIHQWPATLVQPVGSPLSLECTVEGTSNPNLYWYRQAAGRGLQLLFYSVGIGQISSEVPQNLSASRPQDRQFILSSKKLLLSDSGFYLCAWSVRNMREKLFFGSGTQLSVL.

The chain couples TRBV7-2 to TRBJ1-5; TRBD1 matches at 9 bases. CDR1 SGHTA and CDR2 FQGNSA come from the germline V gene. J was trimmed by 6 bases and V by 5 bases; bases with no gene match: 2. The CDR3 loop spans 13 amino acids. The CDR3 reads CASSRDRVQPQHF. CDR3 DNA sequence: TGTGCCAGCAGCCGGGACAGGGTTCAGCCCCAGCATTTT.

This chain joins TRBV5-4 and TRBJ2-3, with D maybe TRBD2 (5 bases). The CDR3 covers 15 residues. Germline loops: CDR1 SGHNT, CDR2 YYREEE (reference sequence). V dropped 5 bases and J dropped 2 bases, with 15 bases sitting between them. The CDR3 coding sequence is TGTGCCAGCAGACGCTCGGAGGTGGTCACAGATACGCAGTATTTT. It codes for CASRRSEVVTDTQYF.

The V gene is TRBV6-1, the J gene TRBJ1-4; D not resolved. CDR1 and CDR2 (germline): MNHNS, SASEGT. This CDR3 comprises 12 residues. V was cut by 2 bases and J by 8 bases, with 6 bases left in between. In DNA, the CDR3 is TGTGCCAGCAGTGAAACCGAGGAAAAACTGTTTTTT. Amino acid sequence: CASSETEEKLFF.

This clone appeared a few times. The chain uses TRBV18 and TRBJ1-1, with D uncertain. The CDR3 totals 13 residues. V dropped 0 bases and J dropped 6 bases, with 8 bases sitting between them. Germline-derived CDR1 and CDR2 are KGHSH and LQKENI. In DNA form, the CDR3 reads TGTGCCAGCTCACCACCGGGGAGGGCTGAAGCTTTCTTT. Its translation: CASSPPGRAEAFF.

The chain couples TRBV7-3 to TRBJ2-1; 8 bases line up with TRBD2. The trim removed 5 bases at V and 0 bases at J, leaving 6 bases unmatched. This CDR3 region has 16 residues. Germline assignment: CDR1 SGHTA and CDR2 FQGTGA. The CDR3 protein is CASSPIAGISYNEQFF. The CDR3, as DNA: TGTGCCAGCAGCCCCATAGCGGGAATCTCCTACAATGAGCAGTTCTTC.

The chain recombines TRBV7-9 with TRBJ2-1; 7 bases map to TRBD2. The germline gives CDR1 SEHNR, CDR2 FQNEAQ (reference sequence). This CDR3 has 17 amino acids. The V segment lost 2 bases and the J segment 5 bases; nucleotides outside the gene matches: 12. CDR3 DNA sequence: TGTGCCAGCAGCTTAAAGGAGCGGGAACTCCTCCACAATGAGCAGTTCTTC. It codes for CASSLKERELLHNEQFF. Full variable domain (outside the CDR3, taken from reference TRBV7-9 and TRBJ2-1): DTGVSQNPRHKITKRGQNVTFRCDPISEHNRLYWYRQTLGQGPEFLTYFQNEAQLEKSRLLSDRFSAERPKGSFSTLEIQRTEQGDSAMYLCASSLKERELLHNEQFFGPGTRLTVL.

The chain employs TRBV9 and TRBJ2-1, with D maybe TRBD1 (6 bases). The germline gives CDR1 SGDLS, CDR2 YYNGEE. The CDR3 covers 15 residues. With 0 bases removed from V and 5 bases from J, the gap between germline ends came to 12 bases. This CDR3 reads CASSVEGEKDNEQFF. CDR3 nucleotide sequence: TGTGCCAGCAGCGTAGAGGGGGAAAAGGACAATGAGCAGTTCTTC.

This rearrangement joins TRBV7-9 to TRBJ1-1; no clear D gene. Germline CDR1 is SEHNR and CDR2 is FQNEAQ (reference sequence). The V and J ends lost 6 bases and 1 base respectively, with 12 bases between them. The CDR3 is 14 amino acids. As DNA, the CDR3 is TGTGCCAGCAGTTCTTTACACGAGAACACTGAAGCTTTCTTT. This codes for CASSSLHENTEAFF. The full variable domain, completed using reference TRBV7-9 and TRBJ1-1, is DTGVSQNPRHKITKRGQNVTFRCDPISEHNRLYWYRQTLGQGPEFLTYFQNEAQLEKSRLLSDRFSAERPKGSFSTLEIQRTEQGDSAMYLCASSSLHENTEAFFGQGTRLTVV.

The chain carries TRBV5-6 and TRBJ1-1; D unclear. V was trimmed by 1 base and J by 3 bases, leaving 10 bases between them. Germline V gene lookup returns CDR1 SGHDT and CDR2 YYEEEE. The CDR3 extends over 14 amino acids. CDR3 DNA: TGTGCCAGCAGCTTGTCGGTTGAAGACACTGAAGCTTTCTTT. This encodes CASSLSVEDTEAFF.

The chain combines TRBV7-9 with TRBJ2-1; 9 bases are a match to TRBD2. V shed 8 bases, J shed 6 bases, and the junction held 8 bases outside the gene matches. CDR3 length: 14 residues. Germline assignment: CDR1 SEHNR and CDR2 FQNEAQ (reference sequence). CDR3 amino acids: CASRGAGGLNEQFF. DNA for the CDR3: TGTGCCAGCCGCGGAGCGGGAGGACTCAATGAGCAGTTCTTC.

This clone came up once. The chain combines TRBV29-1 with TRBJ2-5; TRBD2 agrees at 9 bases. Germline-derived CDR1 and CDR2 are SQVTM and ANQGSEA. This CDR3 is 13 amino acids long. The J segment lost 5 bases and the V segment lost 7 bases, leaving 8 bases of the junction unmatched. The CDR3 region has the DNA TGCAGCGGCCGACTAGCGGCCAGGGAGACCCAGTACTTC. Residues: CSGRLAARETQYF.

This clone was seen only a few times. The CDR3 nucleotides are TGTGCCAGCAGCGTGGCGTCGGGATCCTATAATTCACCCCTCCACTTT. The encoded protein is CASSVASGSYNSPLHF. The chain carries TRBV11-2 and TRBJ1-6; D not resolved. CDR1 and CDR2 from the germline V gene are SGHAT and FQNNGV. The CDR3 loop spans 16 amino acids. V lost 5 bases and J lost 1, with 12 bases in between.

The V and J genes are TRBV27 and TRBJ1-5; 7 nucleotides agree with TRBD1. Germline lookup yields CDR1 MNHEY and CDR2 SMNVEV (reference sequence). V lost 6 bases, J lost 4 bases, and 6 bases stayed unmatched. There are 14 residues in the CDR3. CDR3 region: CASSPTGLNQPQHF. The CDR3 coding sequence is TGTGCCAGCAGCCCGACAGGGTTGAATCAGCCCCAGCATTTT.

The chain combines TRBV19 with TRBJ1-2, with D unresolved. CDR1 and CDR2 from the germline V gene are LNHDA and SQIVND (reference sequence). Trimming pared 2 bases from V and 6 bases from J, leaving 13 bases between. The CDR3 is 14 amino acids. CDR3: CASSISVTAHGYTF. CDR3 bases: TGTGCCAGTAGTATATCGGTAACTGCCCATGGCTACACCTTC.

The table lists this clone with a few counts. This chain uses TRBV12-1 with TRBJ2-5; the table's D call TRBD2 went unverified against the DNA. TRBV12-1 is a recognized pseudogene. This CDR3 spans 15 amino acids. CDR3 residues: CASSFSKGLPETQYF. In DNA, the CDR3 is TGTGCCAGCAGCTTTTCTAAAGGACTCCCTGAGACCCAGTACTTC.